The next 20 T cell receptor beta chains were all read from a single sample in a study of prognosis after radiotherapy for stage I lung cancer. The study amplified the TCR beta CDR3 region from genomic DNA. This amplification was carried out by two rounds of multiplex PCR. The first PCR round targeted every TRBV and TRBJ gene with specific primers. From the multiplex PCR reads, TCRdb called clonotypes with MiXCR, one entry per CDR3 protein. Of about 19,000 distinct CDR3 sequences in the sample, about 50% were seen once. This specimen was PBMCs, taken before or after stereotactic body radiation therapy (not recorded which). These receptors all stem from a donor of 50 years or more with non-small cell lung cancer.

This clonotype has just one count. Lacking the conserved final phenylalanine or tryptophan, this CDR3 likely reflects a read error. The chain combines TRBV11-3 with TRBJ2-3; tentative D call: TRBD1 (5 bases). Trimming left V 8 bases short and J 4 bases short, with 13 bases between. The CDR3 loop spans 13 amino acids. CDR1 and CDR2 from the germline V gene are SGHNT and YENEEA. CDR3 bases: TGTGCCAGCTGCAGTCAAGGGGCAGATACGCAGTATCTT. This encodes CASCSQGADTQYL.

In this sample, this clonotype is medium-sized. The J gene is TRBJ2-7, the V gene TRBV20-1, with 7 bases identical to TRBD1. The CDR3 is 14 residues long. Germline values: CDR1 DFQATT, CDR2 SNEGSKA (reference sequence). The V and J ends lost 6 bases and 0 bases, in that order; junction bases with no gene match: 8. CDR3 in amino acids: CSASDRENSYEQYF. CDR3 in DNA: TGCAGTGCCTCCGACAGGGAAAACTCCTACGAGCAGTACTTC.

By share of the sample, this clonotype is medium-sized. V is TRBV6-1 and J is TRBJ2-2; unclear D gene. The germline CDR1 and CDR2 sequences are MNHNS and SASEGT. CDR3 length equals 17 residues. Between the trimmed V and J ends, which lost 0 bases and 1 base, there was a span of 12 bases. The DNA for the CDR3 is TGTGCCAGCAGTGAAGCGCATATACTCCTGAACACCGGGGAGCTGTTTTTT. Amino acids: CASSEAHILLNTGELFF.

In its sample, this clonotype was seen many times. The CDR3 DNA reads TGTGCCAGCAGTGAAACGGGAGGTCCAGATACGCAGTATTTT. The encoded protein is CASSETGGPDTQYF. The J gene is TRBJ2-3, the V gene TRBV6-4, with 7 bases lining up with TRBD2. This CDR3 region has 14 residues. With V trimmed by 3 bases and J by 4 bases, 4 bases remained unmatched. The germline V gene has CDR1 MRHNA and CDR2 SNTAGT.

This clonotype is classed as medium-sized. CDR3 in DNA: TGTGCCAGCAGCTTATGGGACGGGGACTACGAGCAGTACTTC. Residues: CASSLWDGDYEQYF. J is TRBJ2-7 and V is TRBV7-9; D may match TRBD1 or TRBD2 (5 bases each). Trimming pared 2 bases from V and 3 bases from J, leaving 11 bases between. Germline V gene data show CDR1 as SEHNR and CDR2 as FQNEAQ (reference sequence). The CDR3 spans 14 residues. Complete variable domain (other parts from reference TRBV7-9 and TRBJ2-7): DTGVSQNPRHKITKRGQNVTFRCDPISEHNRLYWYRQTLGQGPEFLTYFQNEAQLEKSRLLSDRFSAERPKGSFSTLEIQRTEQGDSAMYLCASSLWDGDYEQYFGPGTRLTVT.

In regard to this clonotype: A far larger clone is one nucleotide away, so this likely arose from a read error. The rearrangement uses TRBV7-8 and TRBJ2-2, with D hard to call. Per the germline V gene, CDR1 is SGHVS and CDR2 is FQNEAQ. The V gene lost 5 bases and the J gene lost 5 bases, with 9 bases spanning the gap. The CDR3 covers 13 residues. Here the CDR3 reads CASSTVETGELFF. CDR3 nucleotide sequence: TGTGCCAGCAGCACCGTGGAAACCGGGGAGCTGTTTTTT.

This clonotype occurred many times. This chain joins TRBV29-1 and TRBJ2-7; TRBD1 matches at 7 bases. J was trimmed by 4 bases and V by 5 bases; bases with no gene match: 5. This CDR3 has 12 amino acids. CDR1 is SQVTM and CDR2 is ANQGSEA in the germline V gene. The CDR3 loop is CSVRDSEYEQYF. The CDR3 DNA reads TGCAGCGTTAGGGACAGCGAATACGAGCAGTACTTC.

Worth noting for this clonotype: Being one base from a much bigger clone, this may be a read error. The chain joins TRBV27 to TRBJ2-7; possibly TRBD2 for D (5 bases). This CDR3 has 13 residues. Trimming took off 5 bases at V and 2 bases at J, with 10 bases between the two ends. CDR1 and CDR2 from the germline V gene are MNHEY and SMNVEV (reference sequence). CDR3 amino acids: CASSPVLAYEQYF. CDR3 sequence (DNA): TGTGCCAGCAGTCCCGTACTAGCCTACGAGCAGTACTTC.

This clonotype was picked up many times. This chain connects TRBV5-1 to TRBJ2-7, with a possible D match to TRBD2 (6 bases). In germline, CDR1 is SGHRS, CDR2 YFSETQ. CDR3 size: 17 residues. V lost 1 base, J lost 2 bases, and 19 bases lay in between. The CDR3 DNA is TGCGCCAGCAGCTTGAAGGACGGGGGTCAGCTAACCTACGAGCAGTACTTC. It translates to CASSLKDGGQLTYEQYF.

This clonotype was seen ten or more times. The chain combines TRBV24-1 with TRBJ2-1; no clear D gene. The CDR3 sequence is 15 residues long. The V gene lost 5 bases and the J gene lost 0 bases, with 10 bases spanning the gap. Germline V lookup: CDR1 KGHDR, CDR2 SFDVKD. The chain's CDR3 is CATSGGLSSYNEQFF. CDR3 bases: TGTGCCACCAGTGGTGGGTTGAGCTCCTACAATGAGCAGTTCTTC.

This clonotype is categorized as medium-sized. The chain uses TRBV6-1 and TRBJ2-1, with a weak D call TRBD2 (5 bases). V shed 6 bases and J shed 3 bases, with 21 bases lying between them. The CDR3 length is 17 residues. Germline lookup yields CDR1 MNHNS and CDR2 SASEGT. In DNA, the CDR3 is TGTGCCAGCAGAGACCATAGCGTGGGAAGGTACTACAATGAGCAGTTCTTC. Protein product: CASRDHSVGRYYNEQFF.

The chain recombines TRBV11-3 with TRBJ1-1; no clear D. This CDR3 spans 12 amino acids. Germline CDR1 is SGHNT and CDR2 is YENEEA. V was trimmed by 6 bases and J by 8 bases, leaving 13 bases between them. Here the CDR3 DNA reads TGTGCCAGCAGGCGAGGGTCGGCCGAAGCTTTCTTT. Translated, it gives CASRRGSAEAFF.

By frequency in the sample, this clonotype is medium-sized. The chain links TRBV7-9 to TRBJ2-2; 7 bases map to TRBD1. Per germline, CDR1 SEHNR and CDR2 FQNEAQ (reference sequence). Trimming cost V 5 bases and J 4 bases; bases outside gene matches: 1. The CDR3 length is 13 residues. In nucleotides, the CDR3 is TGTGCCAGCAGCCGACAGGGCACCGGGGAGCTGTTTTTT. This sequence encodes CASSRQGTGELFF.

There are many counts of this clonotype. J is TRBJ2-5 and V is TRBV30; D is ambiguous. CDR1 GTSNPN and CDR2 SVGIG come from the germline V gene (reference sequence). CDR3 size: 17 residues. V shed 0 bases and J shed 1 base, with 18 bases lying between them. CDR3 region: CAWSVTFGHPSQETQYF. CDR3 sequence (DNA): TGTGCCTGGAGTGTAACCTTCGGGCATCCGAGCCAAGAGACCCAGTACTTC.

This clonotype was observed at least ten times. This chain joins TRBV27 and TRBJ2-3; D gene ambiguous. Trimming pared 5 bases from V and 3 bases from J, leaving 15 bases between. CDR1 is MNHEY, CDR2 SMNVEV, per germline (reference sequence). CDR3 length: 15 residues. In DNA form, the CDR3 reads TGTGCCAGCAGTATGGGTGGGGTCGGAACAGATACGCAGTATTTT. Translating gives CASSMGGVGTDTQYF.

On this clonotype itself: A read error may account for a junction end that differs from germline. The V and J genes are TRBV6-1 and TRBJ1-2; 7 bases align to TRBD1. This CDR3 has 15 amino acids. Per germline, CDR1 MNHNS and CDR2 SASEGT. The CDR3 loop is CASRADRVRGYGYTF. The CDR3 DNA is TGTGCCAGCAGAGCCGACAGGGTGCGAGGCTATGGCTATACCTTC.

Concerning this clonotype: Compared with germline, one end of the junction differs, possibly owing to a read error. The chain is built from TRBV5-1 and TRBJ1-2; perhaps TRBD1 as D (6 bases). The germline V gene encodes CDR1 SGHRS and CDR2 YFSETQ. This CDR3 spans 14 amino acids. CDR3 sequence (DNA): TGTGCCAGCAGCTTCTACAGGGTTAACTATGGCTACACCTTC. Translated: CASSFYRVNYGYTF. Variable domain in full (rest from reference TRBV5-1 and TRBJ1-2): KAGVTQTPRYLIKTRGQQVTLSCSPISGHRSVSWYQQTPGQGLQFLFEYFSETQRNKGNFPGRFSGRQFSNSRSEMNVSTLELGDSALYLCASSFYRVNYGYTFGSGTRLTVV.

At least ten counts were recorded for this clonotype. The genes are TRBV7-2 and TRBJ2-7; D may correspond to TRBD1 or TRBD2 (7 bases each). V lost 4 bases to trimming and J lost 0 bases, with 19 bases between them. The CDR3 consists of 17 residues. Germline values: CDR1 SGHTA, CDR2 FQGNSA. The CDR3 DNA sequence: TGTGCCAGCAGCTGGAGGGTCAGGGGGGGTTCCTCCTACGAGCAGTACTTC. Protein: CASSWRVRGGSSYEQYF.

The genes are TRBV5-1 and TRBJ2-7, with D possibly being TRBD2 (5 bases). V gave up 3 bases and J gave up 6 bases, with 16 bases separating them. Germline CDR1 SGHRS, CDR2 YFSETQ. CDR3 length: 14 residues. CDR3 nucleotide sequence: TGCGCCAGCAGCTCCGAGGGAGTGTCTGGCGAGCAGTACTTC. It specifies CASSSEGVSGEQYF.

There are many counts of this clonotype. This chain uses TRBV11-3 with TRBJ2-1; D may be TRBD2 (5 bases). The germline gives CDR1 SGHNT, CDR2 YENEEA. The CDR3 contains 15 residues. V lost 3 bases to trimming and J lost 7 bases, with 16 bases between them. The CDR3 DNA follows: TGTGCCAGCAGCTTGGAAGCGGCTGATCAGAATGAGCAGTTCTTC. Its translation: CASSLEAADQNEQFF.